This paragraph reports one T cell receptor beta chain. The target antigen is unknown. The data are from a study of somatic mutations in cytotoxic T cells in rheumatoid arthritis. Study summary: The authors flow-sorted some V beta antibody-stained T-cell populations at nearly 100% purity, including V beta1+ cells that they sequenced for TCRB.

Germline V gene lookup returns CDR1 SGHAT and CDR2 FQNNGV. This CDR3 region has 17 residues. Trimming removed 1 base at V and 4 bases at J, with 17 bases between. Overall study results and limits: Among patients with rheumatoid arthritis, but not healthy controls, CD8+ clonality increased with age.

Method: immunoSEQ multiplex PCR; TCRdb's copy keeps in-frame clones and lacks some. The sample yields around 19,000 clones, 68% seen once. The source of this sequence is an adult with rheumatoid arthritis. The chain has TRBV11-2 and TRBJ2-1, with D tentatively TRBD2 (5 bases). Source material: CD8+ T cells sorted from blood. CDR3: CASSLVSGWGLYNEQFF. CDR3 coding DNA: TGTGCCAGCAGCTTAGTCAGCGGCTGGGGTCTTTACAATGAGCAGTTCTTC.